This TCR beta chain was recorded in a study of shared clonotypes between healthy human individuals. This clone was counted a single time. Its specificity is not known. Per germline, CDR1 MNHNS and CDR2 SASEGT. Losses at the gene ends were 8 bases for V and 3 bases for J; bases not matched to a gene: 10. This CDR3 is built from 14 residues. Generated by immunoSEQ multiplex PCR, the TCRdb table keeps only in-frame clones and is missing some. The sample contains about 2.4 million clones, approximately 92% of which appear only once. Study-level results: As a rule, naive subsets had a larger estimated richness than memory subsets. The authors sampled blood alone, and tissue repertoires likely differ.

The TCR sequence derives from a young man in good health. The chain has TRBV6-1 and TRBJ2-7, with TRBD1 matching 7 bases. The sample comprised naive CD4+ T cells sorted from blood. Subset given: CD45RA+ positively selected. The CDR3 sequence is CASDRDRAFYEQYF. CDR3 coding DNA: TGTGCCAGCGACCGGGACAGAGCCTTCTACGAGCAGTACTTC.